The 20 T cell receptor beta chains below were found in one sample sequenced in a study of shared clonotypes between healthy human individuals. Assay: immunoSEQ multiplex PCR; the TCRdb copy retains only in-frame clones and omits some. The data contain roughly 2.5 million clones, just over 90% of them seen just once; the ten biggest clones take up around 0.14%. Sequencing was performed on naive CD4+ T cells sorted from blood. Subset noted: CD45RA+ positively selected. Source of these receptors: a man younger than 35 in good health.

J is TRBJ1-1 and V is TRBV11-2; TRBD1 is a possible D gene (5 bases). V gave up 6 bases and J gave up 0 bases, with 8 bases separating them. The CDR3 totals 13 residues. Germline CDR1 is SGHAT and CDR2 is FQNNGV. The CDR3 is CASRVQVNTEAFF. For the CDR3, the DNA is TGTGCCAGCAGGGTACAGGTGAACACTGAAGCTTTCTTT. The whole variable domain, remainder taken from reference TRBV11-2 and TRBJ1-1, is EAGVAQSPRYKIIEKRQSVAFWCNPISGHATLYWYQQILGQGPKLLIQFQNNGVVDDSQLPKDRFSAERLKGVDSTLKIQPAKLEDSAVYLCASRVQVNTEAFFGQGTRLTVV.

The chain uses TRBV2 and TRBJ2-7, with TRBD2 matching 7 bases. The CDR3 extends over 16 amino acids. With V trimmed by 2 bases and J by 2 bases, 9 bases remained unmatched. In germline, CDR1 is SNHLY, CDR2 FYNNEI. CDR3: CASSEPWGGQAYEQYF. The CDR3 coding sequence is TGTGCCAGCAGTGAACCCTGGGGGGGTCAGGCCTACGAGCAGTACTTC.

The chain links TRBV10-1 to TRBJ1-3; a weak D match, TRBD1 (5 bases). Germline CDR1 and CDR2: WNHNN and SYGVQD (reference sequence). The CDR3 has 15 residues. Trimming took off 3 bases at V and 6 bases at J, with 15 bases between the two ends. The CDR3, as DNA: TGCGCCAGCAGTGAAGGACCGGGGACGGAAAACACCATATATTTT. This encodes CASSEGPGTENTIYF.

The chain is built from TRBV4-2 and TRBJ1-2; the D is unclear. V was clipped by 1 base and J by 8 bases, with 17 bases between them. CDR1 is LGHNA, CDR2 YNFKEQ, per germline. This CDR3 is 15 amino acids long. The CDR3 here is CASSQGLGGKIGYTF. The CDR3 DNA sequence: TGTGCCAGCAGCCAAGGCCTGGGAGGTAAGATCGGCTACACCTTC.

The rearrangement uses TRBV19 and TRBJ1-2; a weak D match, TRBD1 (5 bases). The germline gives CDR1 LNHDA, CDR2 SQIVND (reference sequence). This CDR3 is built from 12 residues. The germline V and J ends were trimmed by 1 base and 8 bases, with 8 bases remaining between them. The CDR3 DNA reads TGTGCCAGTAGTATAGGGGGCCTCGGCTACACCTTC. Encoded protein: CASSIGGLGYTF. Together with reference TRBV19 and TRBJ1-2, the CDR3 gives the full variable domain: DGGITQSPKYLFRKEGQNVTLSCEQNLNHDAMYWYRQDPGQGLRLIYYSQIVNDFQKGDIAEGYSVSREKKESFPLTVTSAQKNPTAFYLCASSIGGLGYTFGSGTRLTVV.

V usage is TRBV28 and J usage is TRBJ1-2; no firm D call. CDR1 MDHEN and CDR2 SYDVKM come from the germline V gene. The CDR3 covers 14 residues. V lost 6 bases and J lost 0, with 11 bases in between. The CDR3 reads CASRKEYPNYGYTF. CDR3 DNA sequence: TGTGCCAGCAGGAAGGAGTATCCTAACTATGGCTACACCTTC.

The rearrangement joins TRBV5-4 to TRBJ2-2, with TRBD2 matching 8 bases. This CDR3 spans 17 amino acids. Per the germline V gene, CDR1 is SGHNT and CDR2 is YYREEE (reference sequence). The ends lost 0 bases at V and 1 base at J; junction bases unmatched: 5. The CDR3 DNA reads TGTGCCAGCAGCTTGGGGAGCGGGAGTAAGAACACCGGGGAGCTGTTTTTT. This encodes CASSLGSGSKNTGELFF.

The rearrangement joins TRBV30 to TRBJ1-2; a possible D gene is TRBD1 (6 bases). Trimming took 5 bases from V and 3 from J, leaving 13 bases between them. This CDR3 comprises 13 residues. Germline CDR1 reads GTSNPN; CDR2 reads SVGIG (reference sequence). The CDR3 is CAWLGDTDYGYTF. The CDR3 DNA reads as TGTGCCTGGTTAGGGGACACGGACTATGGCTACACCTTC.

This clone was observed a single time. The chain couples TRBV2 to TRBJ2-7; D might be TRBD1 (6 bases). This CDR3 has 13 residues. Germline CDR1 and CDR2: SNHLY and FYNNEI. V was clipped by 9 bases and J by 0 bases, with 12 bases between them. The CDR3 coding sequence is TGTGCCAGTCGACAGGACCTCTCCTACGAGCAGTACTTC. Translated, it gives CASRQDLSYEQYF.

CDR3 nucleotides: TGTGCCAGCAGCAGAACGATTCCGGGACAGTCTCTGCCCCTCCACTTT. Protein sequence: CASSRTIPGQSLPLHF. This rearrangement joins TRBV21-1 to TRBJ1-6; TRBD1 is taken as the D call from the table, unchecked against the DNA. TRBV21-1 is recorded as a pseudogene. This CDR3 comprises 16 residues.

This clone has just one count. The chain is built from TRBV6-1 and TRBJ1-2, with D possibly TRBD1 on 5 matching bases. Germline V gene sequence: CDR1 MNHNS, CDR2 SASEGT. The CDR3 is 14 residues long. Trimming took 6 bases from V and 0 from J, leaving 11 bases between them. CDR3 residues: CASRRGLANYGYTF. In DNA, the CDR3 is TGTGCCAGCAGGAGGGGATTAGCTAACTATGGCTACACCTTC.

The chain joins TRBV6-5 to TRBJ1-4, with TRBD1 identical over 10 bases. Germline V lookup: CDR1 MNHEY, CDR2 SVGAGI. The CDR3 contains 14 residues. V shed 8 bases and J 8 bases; nucleotides not matched to a gene: 8. The CDR3 protein is CASSPGQGHEKLFF. Here the CDR3 DNA reads TGTGCCAGCTCTCCGGGACAGGGGCACGAAAAACTGTTTTTT.

This rearrangement joins TRBV11-3 to TRBJ2-2; 11 nucleotides line up with TRBD2. The CDR3 consists of 18 residues. Germline CDR1 SGHNT, CDR2 YENEEA. The trim removed 0 bases at V and 4 bases at J, leaving 7 bases unmatched. The CDR3 coding sequence is TGTGCCAGCAGCTTAGATTTCCCCGGGACTAGCGGCACCGGGGAGCTGTTTTTT. Its translation: CASSLDFPGTSGTGELFF.

The chain employs TRBV4-1 and TRBJ1-6; D not certain. The CDR3 extends over 14 amino acids. The V gene's germline CDR1 is MGHRA and CDR2 YSYEKL. V was pared by 1 base and J by 10 bases, with 11 bases between. CDR3 sequence reads: CASSQVPVGSPLHF. The CDR3 nucleotides read TGCGCCAGCAGCCAAGTTCCGGTAGGGTCACCCCTCCACTTT.

V gene TRBV6-1 combines with J gene TRBJ1-5, with 7 bases fitting TRBD1. After removal of 7 bases from V and 2 bases from J, the junction contained 8 bases not matched to a gene. The CDR3 spans 15 residues. Germline assignment: CDR1 MNHNS and CDR2 SASEGT. The CDR3, as DNA: TGTGCCAGCACCTCTCAGGGGGGACGCAATCAGCCCCAGCATTTT. Translated: CASTSQGGRNQPQHF.

Points on this clone: In the same sample, other DNA sequences code for this CDR3. The chain is built from TRBV25-1 and TRBJ2-7, with D perhaps TRBD1 or TRBD2 (5 bases each). The CDR3 runs to 11 residues. CDR1 MGHDK and CDR2 SYGVNS come from the germline V gene. Trimming removed 4 bases from V and 7 bases from J, with 8 bases in between. In nucleotides, the CDR3 is TGTGCCAGCAGTGTGAGGGGAGAGCAGTACTTC. The encoded protein is CASSVRGEQYF.

The chain combines TRBV4-1 with TRBJ1-6, with 9 positions matching TRBD1. The CDR3 covers 15 residues. V lost 0 bases, J lost 10 bases, and 4 bases stayed unmatched. Looked up from germline, CDR1 is MGHRA and CDR2 is YSYEKL. The CDR3 sequence is CASSQEQGARSPLHF. The CDR3 nucleotides read TGCGCCAGCAGCCAAGAACAGGGGGCAAGATCACCCCTCCACTTT.

This clone was seen just once. V and J are TRBV6-4 and TRBJ1-2, with D perhaps TRBD1 (5 bases). The CDR3 contains 15 residues. Germline-derived CDR1 and CDR2 are MRHNA and SNTAGT. The ends were cut back, 6 bases at V and 7 bases at J, with 21 bases in the middle. The chain's CDR3 is CASSEPGRGPAGYTF. CDR3 coding DNA: TGTGCCAGCAGCGAACCGGGACGAGGGCCCGCTGGCTACACCTTC.

The chain carries TRBV5-1 and TRBJ2-7, with 12 bases identical to TRBD2. The CDR3 spans 15 residues. Germline assignment: CDR1 SGHRS and CDR2 YFSETQ. The V and J ends lost 4 bases and 6 bases, in that order; junction bases with no gene match: 8. The CDR3 region is CASSGTTSGRFEQYF. The CDR3 nucleotides are TGCGCCAGCAGCGGAACGACTAGCGGGAGATTCGAGCAGTACTTC. Variable domain in full (rest from reference TRBV5-1 and TRBJ2-7): KAGVTQTPRYLIKTRGQQVTLSCSPISGHRSVSWYQQTPGQGLQFLFEYFSETQRNKGNFPGRFSGRQFSNSRSEMNVSTLELGDSALYLCASSGTTSGRFEQYFGPGTRLTVT.

The chain carries TRBV4-1 and TRBJ1-1, with a possible D match to TRBD1 (5 bases). Germline V gene sequence: CDR1 MGHRA, CDR2 YSYEKL. Trimming left V 1 base short and J 1 base short, with 10 bases between. CDR3 length: 15 residues. CDR3 coding DNA: TGCGCCAGCAGCCAAGTGCGGGGGACGAACACTGAAGCTTTCTTT. Translating it yields CASSQVRGTNTEAFF.